This T cell receptor beta chain was recorded in a study of identical twins. This clonotype was seen just once. Its antigen remains unidentified. Study observations and caveats: With abundant cord blood beta clonotypes, insertions were fewer; memory repertoires showed no such pattern.

MiXCR was run by TCRdb on the 5' RACE reads, yielding one entry per CDR3 protein. The table includes about 520,000 distinct CDR3 sequences, about 20% detected once. Germline V CDR1 and CDR2: DFQATT, SNEGSKA (reference sequence). V lost 4 bases, J lost 0 bases, and 19 bases lay in between. This CDR3 has 17 residues. The sample was also reused in another study, on T cells expressing NK-cell markers. That work adds: Clarity on HCMV specificity was lacking for the expanded NKG2C+ T cell clones.

The source is a woman between 18 and 30 years old in good health. This chain joins TRBV20-1 and TRBJ2-1; D possibly corresponds to TRBD1 (6 bases). Specimen: CD4+ T cells sorted from blood. The CDR3, as DNA: TGCAGTGCTACGACACCATGGGGGCCGAGCTCCTACAATGAGCAGTTCTTC. Protein sequence: CSATTPWGPSSYNEQFF.